This T cell receptor beta chain was captured by sequencing in a study of blood T cell repertoires in COVID-19. This CDR3 is 15 amino acids long. Germline V CDR1 and CDR2: SGDLS, YYNGEE. V gave up 0 bases and J gave up 2 bases, with 11 bases separating them. Measured with immunoSEQ multiplex PCR; TCRdb has only the in-frame clones, and not every one. The table records 150,000 to 200,000 clones, about nine tenths of them present only once. The chain recombines TRBV9 with TRBJ1-2; possible D gene TRBD1, 6 bases. The sequenced material came from peripheral blood. This receptor was identified in a man aged 65-85 years with active or convalescent COVID-19. CDR3 residues: CASSVDAGANYGYTF. The CDR3 DNA reads as TGTGCCAGCAGCGTAGATGCAGGGGCAAACTATGGCTACACCTTC.